The rows below give T cell receptor beta chains drawn from one sample of a study of T cells in Graves' hyperthyroidism and ophthalmopathy. TCRdb called the multiplex PCR reads again in MiXCR, with one record for every CDR3 protein. The data contain a few hundred thousand distinct CDR3 sequences, 15% to 18% of them seen just once; the ten biggest clones take up under 8%. Input material: blood. These receptors were obtained from a woman in her twenties or thirties with Graves' hyperthyroidism. Each CDR3 is given with its conserved first and last residue.

length: 18
J: TRBJ2-1
V: TRBV11-2
CDR3: CASSSGDRGPLSGNEQFF

length: 19
J: TRBJ2-1
V: TRBV7-2
CDR3: CASSSEPGLAGGTYNEQFF

length: 15
J: TRBJ1-1
V: TRBV11-2
CDR3: CASSRAGFASTEAFF

length: 16
J: TRBJ2-1
V: TRBV5-4
CDR3: CASSRRAGIGYNEQFF

length: 15
J: TRBJ2-2
V: TRBV5-1
CDR3: CASSLDTGFTGELFF

length: 16
J: TRBJ1-1
V: TRBV18
CDR3: CASSSSRDRVGTEAFF

length: 11
J: TRBJ2-7
V: TRBV29-1
CDR3: CSVTGGHEQYF

length: 16
J: TRBJ2-7
V: TRBV20-1
CDR3: CSARDRQGRSSYEQYF

length: 13
J: TRBJ1-4
V: TRBV4-1
CDR3: CASSQDYRGKLFF

length: 15
J: TRBJ2-7
V: TRBV20-1
CDR3: CSAEGSSGPSYEQYF

length: 16
J: TRBJ2-3
V: TRBV6-1
CDR3: CASSQSEGSRTDTQYF

length: 16
J: TRBJ2-1
V: TRBV6-2/TRBV6-3
CDR3: CASTTTAPARYNEQFF

length: 16
J: TRBJ1-2
V: TRBV28
CDR3: CASSLGTGGNYDGCTF

length: 18
J: TRBJ2-3
V: TRBV15
CDR3: CATSRVPTSGTSTDTQYF

length: 14
J: TRBJ1-3
V: TRBV6-1
CDR3: CASSEGTPGNTIYF

length: 12
J: TRBJ1-1
V: TRBV18
CDR3: CASSPGVVEAFF

length: 12
J: TRBJ2-1
V: TRBV27
CDR3: CASYGSYNEQFF

length: 15
J: TRBJ2-4
V: TRBV6-2/TRBV6-3
CDR3: CASSYRGANENIQYF

length: 15
J: TRBJ2-7
V: TRBV19
CDR3: CASSRSGRQRVEQYF

length: 13
J: TRBJ2-5
V: TRBV11-2
CDR3: CASSPTVQETQYF

length: 14
J: TRBJ2-2
V: TRBV28
CDR3: CASRSPGGTGELFF

length: 14
J: TRBJ2-5
V: TRBV5-1
CDR3: CASSKTSGQETQYF

length: 13
J: TRBJ1-1
V: TRBV28
CDR3: CASSLPPHTEAFF

length: 15
J: TRBJ1-1
V: TRBV4-3
CDR3: CASSPRGMGNTEAFF

length: 16
J: TRBJ1-2
V: TRBV29-1
CDR3: CSVEKGAPGNNYGYTF

length: 14
J: TRBJ2-3
V: TRBV27
CDR3: CASSPAGLPDTQYF

length: 13
J: TRBJ2-7
V: TRBV18
CDR3: CASSPGVVHEQYF

length: 14
J: TRBJ2-1
V: TRBV13
CDR3: CASSGWSVGNEQFF

length: 16
J: TRBJ2-3
V: TRBV27
CDR3: CASSSFGGSGTDTQYF

length: 16
J: TRBJ2-7
V: TRBV20-1
CDR3: CSAEKPGQGGDYEQYF

length: 16
J: TRBJ1-3
V: TRBV7-2
CDR3: CASSPVVAGSGNTIYF

length: 18
J: TRBJ2-1
V: TRBV10-1
CDR3: CASSESGAGGISYNEQFF

length: 15
J: TRBJ2-3
V: TRBV12-3/TRBV12-4
CDR3: CASSFTGGLTDTQYF

length: 18
J: TRBJ2-3
V: TRBV7-9
CDR3: CASSDGLAGATSTDTQYF

length: 14
J: TRBJ2-3
V: TRBV29-1
CDR3: CSAIRDRVEDTQYF

length: 15
J: TRBJ1-4
V: TRBV7-9
CDR3: CASSSTDRDDEKLFF

length: 15
J: TRBJ2-7
V: TRBV12-3/TRBV12-4
CDR3: CASSGTSGGSYEQYF

length: 13
J: TRBJ1-4
V: TRBV7-2
CDR3: CASSRQGGEKLFF

length: 13
J: TRBJ2-1
V: TRBV5-6
CDR3: CASSLELINEQFF

length: 14
J: TRBJ2-7
V: TRBV30
CDR3: CAWSLGASSYEQYF

length: 15
J: TRBJ2-1
V: TRBV18
CDR3: CASSPLAEAYNEQFF

length: 15
J: TRBJ1-1
V: TRBV10-3
CDR3: CAISESRDKNTEAFF

length: 13
J: TRBJ2-1
V: TRBV5-1
CDR3: CASSSGLNNEQFF

length: 19
J: TRBJ2-2
V: TRBV7-2
CDR3: CASSSWTSGRLSNTGELFF

length: 15
J: TRBJ2-1
V: TRBV6-1
CDR3: CASSDQREGLPVQFF

length: 14
J: TRBJ2-3
V: TRBV11-2
CDR3: CASSRLAGAPFPYF

length: 13
J: TRBJ2-5
V: TRBV27
CDR3: CASSLREEGTQYF

length: 15
J: TRBJ1-4
V: TRBV28
CDR3: CASSPDAGEGEKLFF

length: 18
J: TRBJ2-2
V: TRBV19
CDR3: CASVRGTSGRASTGELFF

length: 16
J: TRBJ2-3
V: TRBV6-2/TRBV6-3
CDR3: CASSTPGTGLADTQYF

length: 10
J: TRBJ1-5
V: TRBV27
CDR3: CARLGGPQHF

length: 14
J: TRBJ2-3
V: TRBV20-1
CDR3: CSAIAGDSTDTQYF

length: 15
J: TRBJ2-7
V: TRBV9
CDR3: CASSVQPGLSYEQYF

length: 15
J: TRBJ2-7
V: TRBV4-1
CDR3: CASSQMDHSRDEQYF

length: 15
J: TRBJ2-7
V: TRBV27
CDR3: CASSYRGPGSYEQYF

length: 12
J: TRBJ2-1
V: TRBV28
CDR3: CGSGGLYNEQFF

length: 16
J: TRBJ1-1
V: TRBV11-2
CDR3: CASSLAGGRVQTEAFF

length: 16
J: TRBJ2-7
V: TRBV4-2
CDR3: CASSQELAGVGSEQYF

length: 15
J: TRBJ2-3
V: TRBV11-1
CDR3: CASSPRASGFYTQYF